This T cell receptor beta chain was observed in a study of T cell repertoires in cytomegalovirus infection. For the study at large: CMV infection together with matching HLA type was indicated by public TCR beta signatures.

TCRdb called the reads again in MiXCR, with one record for every CDR3 protein. The sample has 170,000 or so distinct CDR3 sequences, approximately 18% seen once. Points on this clonotype: Antigen: not known.

Study results and caveats: CMV-specific HLA-C-restricted TCR beta clonotypes dominated the ex vivo response. Summed public TCR beta family frequency identified CMV carriers bearing the relevant HLA.

Trimming pared 3 bases from V and 13 bases from J, leaving 13 bases between. The length of the CDR3 is 12 residues. The sample consisted of CD8+ T cells from PBMCs. The sequence came from a human donor in good health (CMV status not recorded). Some clones in this sample may be carry-over from other donors' samples. The chain recombines TRBV12-3 or TRBV12-4 with TRBJ2-1; D is ambiguous. The chain's CDR3 is CASSFTPQGQFF. CDR3 sequence (DNA): TGTGCCAGCAGTTTTACTCCCCAAGGACAGTTCTTC.